What follows are 2 T cell receptor beta chains derived from one specimen sequenced in a study of blood T cells in healthy people across ages (dated by TCRdb to the mid-2010s). Libraries were built with 5' RACE. Instrument on record: Illumina HiSeq 2500. The second PCR ran for roughly 7 to 11 cycles and used a J-beta primer mix along with a sample-barcoded 5' primer. In TCRdb, the public reads were trimmed at Q25 with fastp and aligned with MiXCR, with productive beta chains retained. Every CDR3 protein is listed once, alongside the most common genes and DNA of its rows. The sample table shows around 1.7 million distinct CDR3 sequences, and approximately 30% are seen once. The ten most abundant clones make up less than 9.5% of the sample. The sequencing sample was made of blood. The source of these receptors is a woman aged 30 to 39 in good health.

This clonotype was seen a few times. The V call is TRBV5-4, the J call TRBJ2-1, with D possibly called TRBD1 or TRBD2 (7 bases each). This CDR3 is built from 16 residues. CDR1 is SGHNT and CDR2 is YYREEE in the germline V gene (reference sequence). Trimming shortened V by 0 bases and J by 3 bases, and 13 bases separated the two germline ends. The CDR3 nucleotides read TGTGCCAGCAGCTTGGCCTCAGGGGGGGGCTACAATGAGCAGTTCTTC. Residues: CASSLASGGGYNEQFF.

This clonotype occurred many times. The gene calls are TRBV5-1 and TRBJ2-3; 14 positions match TRBD2. Germline-derived CDR1 and CDR2 are SGHRS and YFSETQ. V lost 3 bases, J lost 6 bases, and 6 bases stayed unmatched. This CDR3 contains 16 residues. This chain's CDR3 is CASSWTSGGPGDTQYF. The CDR3 nucleotides read TGCGCCAGCAGCTGGACTAGCGGGGGGCCCGGCGATACGCAGTATTTT.